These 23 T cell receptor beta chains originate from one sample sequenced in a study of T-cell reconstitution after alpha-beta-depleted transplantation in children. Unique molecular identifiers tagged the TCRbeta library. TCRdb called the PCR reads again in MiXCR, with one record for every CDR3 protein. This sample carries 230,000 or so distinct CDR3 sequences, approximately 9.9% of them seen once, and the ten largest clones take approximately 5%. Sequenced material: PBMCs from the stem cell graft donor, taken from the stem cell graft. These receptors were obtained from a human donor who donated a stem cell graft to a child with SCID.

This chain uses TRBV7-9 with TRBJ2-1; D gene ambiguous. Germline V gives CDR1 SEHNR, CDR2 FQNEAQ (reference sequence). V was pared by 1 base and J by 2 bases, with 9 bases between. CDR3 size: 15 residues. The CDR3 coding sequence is TGTGCCAGCAGCTTAGATGTATCCCCCTACAATGAGCAGTTCTTC. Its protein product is CASSLDVSPYNEQFF.

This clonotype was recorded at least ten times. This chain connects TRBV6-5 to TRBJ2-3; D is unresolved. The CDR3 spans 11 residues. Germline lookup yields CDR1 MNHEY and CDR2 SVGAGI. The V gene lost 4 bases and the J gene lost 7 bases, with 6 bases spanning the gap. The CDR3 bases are TGTGCCAGCAGTTTAGGGTATACGCAGTATTTT. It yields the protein CASSLGYTQYF.

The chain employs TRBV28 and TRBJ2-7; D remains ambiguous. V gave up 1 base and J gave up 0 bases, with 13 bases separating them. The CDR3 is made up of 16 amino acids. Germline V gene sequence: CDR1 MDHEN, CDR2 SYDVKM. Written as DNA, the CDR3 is TGTGCCAGCAGTTTATACCGGCTATACTACTCCTACGAGCAGTACTTC. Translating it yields CASSLYRLYYSYEQYF.

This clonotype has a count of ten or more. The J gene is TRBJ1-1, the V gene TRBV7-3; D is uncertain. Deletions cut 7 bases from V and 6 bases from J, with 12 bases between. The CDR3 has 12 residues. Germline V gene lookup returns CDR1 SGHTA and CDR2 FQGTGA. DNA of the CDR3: TGTGCCAGCATCAGCCCCGGCGCTGAAGCTTTCTTT. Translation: CASISPGAEAFF.

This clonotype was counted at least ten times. CDR3 sequence (DNA): TGTGCCAGCAGTTCCCAGGGGGACCCCACAGATACGCAGTATTTT. Its translation: CASSSQGDPTDTQYF. The chain has TRBV12-3 or TRBV12-4 and TRBJ2-3, with 7 bases matching TRBD1. The CDR3 totals 15 residues. After removal of 4 bases from V and 2 bases from J, the junction contained 6 bases not matched to a gene.

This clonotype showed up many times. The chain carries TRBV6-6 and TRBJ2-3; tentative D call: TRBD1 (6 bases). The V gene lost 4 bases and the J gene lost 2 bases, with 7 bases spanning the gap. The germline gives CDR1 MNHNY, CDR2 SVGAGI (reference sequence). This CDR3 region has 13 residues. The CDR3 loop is CASSWTATDTQYF. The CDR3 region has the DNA TGTGCCAGCAGTTGGACAGCCACAGATACGCAGTATTTT.

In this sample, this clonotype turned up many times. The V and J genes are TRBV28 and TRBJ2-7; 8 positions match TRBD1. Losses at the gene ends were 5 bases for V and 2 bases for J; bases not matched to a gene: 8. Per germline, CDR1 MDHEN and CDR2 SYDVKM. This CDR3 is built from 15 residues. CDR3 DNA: TGTGCCAGCAGTACGAGGACAGGGTGGGCCTACGAGCAGTACTTC. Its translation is CASSTRTGWAYEQYF.

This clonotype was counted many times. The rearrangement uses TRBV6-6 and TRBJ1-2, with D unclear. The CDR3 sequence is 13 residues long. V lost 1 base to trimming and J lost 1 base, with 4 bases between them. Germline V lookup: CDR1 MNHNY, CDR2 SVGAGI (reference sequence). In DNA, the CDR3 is TGTGCCAGCAGTTACTGGGATAACTATGGCTACACCTTC. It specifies CASSYWDNYGYTF.

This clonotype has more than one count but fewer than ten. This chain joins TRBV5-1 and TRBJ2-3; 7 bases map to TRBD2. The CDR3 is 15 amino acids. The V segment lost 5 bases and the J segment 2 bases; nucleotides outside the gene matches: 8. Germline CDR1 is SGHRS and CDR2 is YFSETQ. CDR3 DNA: TGCGCCAGCAGGTCCGGGACTACCTCCACAGATACGCAGTATTTT. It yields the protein CASRSGTTSTDTQYF.

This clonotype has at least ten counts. In DNA form, the CDR3 reads TGTGCCAGCAGCCCCGGGACAGGGAACACCGGGGAGCTGTTTTTT. Its protein is CASSPGTGNTGELFF. The V gene is TRBV5-5, the J gene TRBJ2-2, with 8 bases aligning to TRBD1. V lost 4 bases and J lost 1; bases outside the gene matches: 3. From germline, CDR1 is SGHKS and CDR2 YYEKEE (reference sequence). The CDR3 has 15 residues.

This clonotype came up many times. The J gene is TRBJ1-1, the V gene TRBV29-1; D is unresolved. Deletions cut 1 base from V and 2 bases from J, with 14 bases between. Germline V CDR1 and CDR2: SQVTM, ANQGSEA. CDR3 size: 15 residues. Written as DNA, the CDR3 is TGCAGCGTTGAAGGGCGGTGGCAGTCCAACACTGAAGCTTTCTTT. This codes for CSVEGRWQSNTEAFF.

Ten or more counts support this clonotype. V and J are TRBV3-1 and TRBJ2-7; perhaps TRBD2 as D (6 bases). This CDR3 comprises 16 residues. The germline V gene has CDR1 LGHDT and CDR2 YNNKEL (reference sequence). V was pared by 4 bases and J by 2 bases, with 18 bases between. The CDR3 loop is CASSPDHSRGTYEQYF. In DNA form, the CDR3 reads TGTGCCAGCAGCCCGGATCACTCACGGGGGACCTACGAGCAGTACTTC.

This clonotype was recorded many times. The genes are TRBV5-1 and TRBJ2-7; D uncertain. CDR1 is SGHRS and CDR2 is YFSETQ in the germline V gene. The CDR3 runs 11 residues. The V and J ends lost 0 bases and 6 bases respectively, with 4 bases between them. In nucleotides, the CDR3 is TGCGCCAGCAGCTTGGGACCCGAGCAGTACTTC. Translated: CASSLGPEQYF.

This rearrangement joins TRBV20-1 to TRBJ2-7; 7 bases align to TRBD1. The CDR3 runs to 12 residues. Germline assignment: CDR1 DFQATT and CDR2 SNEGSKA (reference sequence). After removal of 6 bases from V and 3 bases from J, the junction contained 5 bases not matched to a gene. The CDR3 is CSAQGQHYEQYF. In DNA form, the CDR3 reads TGCAGTGCCCAGGGACAGCACTACGAGCAGTACTTC.

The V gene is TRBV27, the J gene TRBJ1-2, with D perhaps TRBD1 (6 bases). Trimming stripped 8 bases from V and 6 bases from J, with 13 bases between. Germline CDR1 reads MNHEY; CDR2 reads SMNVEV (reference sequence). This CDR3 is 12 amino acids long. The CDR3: CASGGRVDGYTF. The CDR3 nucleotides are TGTGCCAGCGGGGGGCGCGTGGATGGCTACACCTTC.

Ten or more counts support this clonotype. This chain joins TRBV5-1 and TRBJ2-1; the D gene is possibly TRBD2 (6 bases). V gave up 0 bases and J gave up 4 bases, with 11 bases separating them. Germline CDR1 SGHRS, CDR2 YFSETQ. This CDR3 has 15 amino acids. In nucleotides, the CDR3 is TGCGCCAGCAGCTTGGGGGCAGGAGGGTACAATGAGCAGTTCTTC. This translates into CASSLGAGGYNEQFF.

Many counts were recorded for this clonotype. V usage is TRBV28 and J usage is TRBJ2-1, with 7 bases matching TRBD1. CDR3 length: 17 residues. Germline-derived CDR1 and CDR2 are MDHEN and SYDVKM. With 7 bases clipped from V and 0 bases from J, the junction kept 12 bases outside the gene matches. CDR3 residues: CASTPAGTVSSYNEQFF. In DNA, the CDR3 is TGTGCCAGCACTCCAGCCGGGACAGTTAGCTCCTACAATGAGCAGTTCTTC. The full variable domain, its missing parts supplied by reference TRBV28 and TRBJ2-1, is DVKVTQSSRYLVKRTGEKVFLECVQDMDHENMFWYRQDPGLGLRLIYFSYDVKMKEKGDIPEGYSVSREKKERFSLILESASTNQTSMYLCASTPAGTVSSYNEQFFGPGTRLTVL.

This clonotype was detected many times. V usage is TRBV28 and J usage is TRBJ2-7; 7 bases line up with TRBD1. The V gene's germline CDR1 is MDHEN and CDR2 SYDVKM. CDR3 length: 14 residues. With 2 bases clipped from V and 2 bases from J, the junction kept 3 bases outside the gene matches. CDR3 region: CASSLRGQTYEQYF. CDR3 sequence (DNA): TGTGCCAGCAGTTTAAGGGGACAGACCTACGAGCAGTACTTC.

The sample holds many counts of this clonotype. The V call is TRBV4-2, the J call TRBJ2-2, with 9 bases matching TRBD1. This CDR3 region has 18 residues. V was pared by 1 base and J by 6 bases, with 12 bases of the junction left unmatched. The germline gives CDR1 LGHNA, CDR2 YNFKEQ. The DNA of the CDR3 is TGTGCCAGCAGCCAAGCGGTCGGACAGGGGAGGTCAGCCGGGGAGCTGTTTTTT. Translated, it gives CASSQAVGQGRSAGELFF.

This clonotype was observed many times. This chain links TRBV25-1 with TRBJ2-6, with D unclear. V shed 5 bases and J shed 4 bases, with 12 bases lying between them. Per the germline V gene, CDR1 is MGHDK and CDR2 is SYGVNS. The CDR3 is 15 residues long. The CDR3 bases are TGTGCCAGCAGTCCTAGACCGACGGGGGCCAACGTCCTGACTTTC. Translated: CASSPRPTGANVLTF. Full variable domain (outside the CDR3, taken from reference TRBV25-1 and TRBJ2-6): EADIYQTPRYLVIGTGKKITLECSQTMGHDKMYWYQQDPGMELHLIHYSYGVNSTEKGDLSSESTVSRIRTEHFPLTLESARPSHTSQYLCASSPRPTGANVLTFGAGSRLTVL.

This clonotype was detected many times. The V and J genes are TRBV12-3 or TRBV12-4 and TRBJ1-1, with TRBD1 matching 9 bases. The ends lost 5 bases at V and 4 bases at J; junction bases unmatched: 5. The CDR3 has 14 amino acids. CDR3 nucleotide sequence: TGTGCCAGCAGTCCCGGGACAGGGAGCACTGAAGCTTTCTTT. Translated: CASSPGTGSTEAFF.

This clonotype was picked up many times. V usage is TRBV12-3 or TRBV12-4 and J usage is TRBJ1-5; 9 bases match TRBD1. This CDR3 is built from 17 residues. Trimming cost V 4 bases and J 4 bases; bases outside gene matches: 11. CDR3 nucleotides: TGTGCCAGCAGTTCCGCCCTGGGACAGGGACGAAATCAGCCCCAGCATTTT. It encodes CASSSALGQGRNQPQHF.

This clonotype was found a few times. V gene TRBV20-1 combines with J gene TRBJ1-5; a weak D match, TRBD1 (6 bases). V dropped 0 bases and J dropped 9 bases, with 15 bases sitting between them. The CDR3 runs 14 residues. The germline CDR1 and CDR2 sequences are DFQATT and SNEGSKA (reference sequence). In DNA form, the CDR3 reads TGCAGTGCTAGAGACCGACGGGGGGCTATGCCCCAGCATTTT. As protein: CSARDRRGAMPQHF.